Reported below is one TCR beta chain. Its antigen is not known. The sample originates from a study of circulating and synovial CD4+ cells in juvenile arthritis. The V gene end was trimmed by 3 bases and the J gene end by 5 bases; junction bases not matched to a gene: 8. CDR1 is SGHAT and CDR2 is FQNNGV in the germline V gene. CDR3 length equals 16 residues. General study findings and limits: Shared-clonotype fractions with synovium likely underestimate full repertoire overlap. These repertoires were less diverse than bulk blood CD4 repertoires. These blood cells shared more CDR3 sequences with synovium than bulk blood.

The method was immunoSEQ multiplex PCR; TCRdb's version includes in-frame clones alone and lacks a portion of them. The repertoire holds 30,000 to 40,000 clones, about 96% seen once, with 0.16% in the top ten. Samples derive from patients with active juvenile idiopathic arthritis. Material: CD4+ T cells from blood. This sequence joins TRBV11-2 and TRBJ2-1; TRBD2 agrees at 9 bases. The receptor was derived from a human donor with juvenile idiopathic arthritis. The CDR3 is CASSFTVAGGHNEQFF. CDR3 sequence (DNA): TGTGCCAGCAGCTTTACCGTGGCGGGGGGGCACAATGAGCAGTTCTTC.